The entry below describes one TCR beta chain. The antigen is undetermined. The data belong to a study of HIV-infected patients and healthy controls. Findings and limits, study-wide: Healthy controls carried many MAIT alpha-chain CDR3s, while HIV+ repertoires had few. The seeming recovery of the Gini index after therapy in HIV-infected patients vanished in size-matched data.

The repertoire came from unfractionated whole blood and reflected all unsorted peripheral T cells. Trimming took off 0 bases at V and 2 bases at J, with 10 bases between the two ends. The CDR3 length is 14 residues. The germline V gene encodes CDR1 SQVTM and CDR2 ANQGSEA. Alpha and beta constant-region primers primed reverse transcription of around 500 ng RNA. Separate chain-specific third strand synthesis with multiplexing indices produced the alpha and beta libraries. Each cDNA molecule was barcoded, and a single primer pair amplified each chain. The cDNA received a 5' RACE adapter containing a random hexamer plus an SP2 sequencing primer site. Each CDR3 protein gets one entry after TCRdb re-called the 5' RACE reads with MiXCR. The sample yields around 20,000 distinct CDR3 sequences, more than 7.5% seen once.

The sequence derives from an adult in good health. The sample taken for sequencing was blood. The chain recombines TRBV29-1 with TRBJ1-1, with D possibly being TRBD1 (5 bases). The CDR3 bases are TGCAGCGTTGAAGATGGCCAGGGCAACACTGAAGCTTTCTTT. It is translated as CSVEDGQGNTEAFF.